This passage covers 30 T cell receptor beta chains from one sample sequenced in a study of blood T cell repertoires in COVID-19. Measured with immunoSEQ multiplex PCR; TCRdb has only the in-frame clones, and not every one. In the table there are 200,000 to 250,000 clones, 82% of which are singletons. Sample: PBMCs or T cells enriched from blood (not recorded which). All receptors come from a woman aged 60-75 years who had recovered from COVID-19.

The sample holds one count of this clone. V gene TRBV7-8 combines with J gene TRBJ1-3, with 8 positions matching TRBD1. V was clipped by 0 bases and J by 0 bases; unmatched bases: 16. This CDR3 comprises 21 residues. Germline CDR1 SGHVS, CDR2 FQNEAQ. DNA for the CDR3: TGTGCCAGCAGCTTAGCACACCCGAGGGCAGGGGGCCTCCTCTCTGGAAACACCATATATTTT. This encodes CASSLAHPRAGGLLSGNTIYF.

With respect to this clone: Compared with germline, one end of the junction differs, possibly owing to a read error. This CDR3 reads CATAPGKPAQGRYF. CDR3 nucleotide sequence: TGCGCCACCGCTCCCGGGAAGCCTGCACAGGGGAGGTACTTC. V gene TRBV10-1 combines with J gene TRBJ1-2, with 7 bases identical to TRBD1. Looked up from germline, CDR1 is WNHNN and CDR2 is SYGVQD (reference sequence). The CDR3 loop spans 14 amino acids.

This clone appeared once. CDR3 sequence reads: CAGQGGSNQPQHF. The CDR3 DNA is TGTGCCGGACAGGGCGGGAGCAATCAGCCCCAGCATTTT. This sequence joins TRBV7-9 and TRBJ1-5; TRBD1 agrees at 8 bases. V was pared by 11 bases and J by 1 base, with 4 bases of the junction left unmatched. The germline V gene encodes CDR1 SEHNR and CDR2 FQNEAQ (reference sequence). The CDR3 contains 13 residues.

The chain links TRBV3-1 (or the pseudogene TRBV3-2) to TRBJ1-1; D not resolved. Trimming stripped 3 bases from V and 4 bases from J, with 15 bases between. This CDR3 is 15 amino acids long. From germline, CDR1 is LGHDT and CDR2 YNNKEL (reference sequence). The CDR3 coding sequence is TGTGCCAGCAGCCAGAAACAAAACAGCGGCACTGAAGCTTTCTTT. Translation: CASSQKQNSGTEAFF.

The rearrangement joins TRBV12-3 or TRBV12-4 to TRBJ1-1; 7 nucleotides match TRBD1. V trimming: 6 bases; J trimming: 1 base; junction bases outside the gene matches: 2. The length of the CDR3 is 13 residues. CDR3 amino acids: CASRGTANTEAFF. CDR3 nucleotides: TGTGCCAGCAGAGGGACAGCGAACACTGAAGCTTTCTTT.

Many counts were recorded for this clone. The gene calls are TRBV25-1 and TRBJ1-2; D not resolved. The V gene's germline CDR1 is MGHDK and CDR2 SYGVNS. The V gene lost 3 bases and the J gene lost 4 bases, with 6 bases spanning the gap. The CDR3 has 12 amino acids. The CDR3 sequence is CASSDAVYGYTF. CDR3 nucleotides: TGTGCCAGCAGTGATGCGGTCTATGGCTACACCTTC.

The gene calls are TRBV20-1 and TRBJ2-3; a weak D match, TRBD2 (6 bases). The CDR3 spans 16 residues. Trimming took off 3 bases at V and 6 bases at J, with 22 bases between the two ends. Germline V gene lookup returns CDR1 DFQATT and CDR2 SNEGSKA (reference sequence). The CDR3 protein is CSASIRRGTLGDTQYF. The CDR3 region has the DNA TGCAGTGCTAGTATCAGGAGGGGAACTTTGGGGGATACGCAGTATTTT.

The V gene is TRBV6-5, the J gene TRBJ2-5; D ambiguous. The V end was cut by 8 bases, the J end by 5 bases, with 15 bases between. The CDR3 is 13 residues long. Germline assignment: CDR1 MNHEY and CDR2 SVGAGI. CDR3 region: CASVRSPKETQYF. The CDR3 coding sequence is TGTGCCAGCGTACGGTCCCCGAAGGAGACCCAGTACTTC.

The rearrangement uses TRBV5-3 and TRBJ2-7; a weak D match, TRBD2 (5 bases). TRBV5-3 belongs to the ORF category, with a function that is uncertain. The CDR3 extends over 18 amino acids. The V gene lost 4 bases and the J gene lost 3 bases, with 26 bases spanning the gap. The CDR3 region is CARSPSLKDGPGGYEQYF. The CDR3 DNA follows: TGTGCCAGAAGCCCAAGCTTGAAGGACGGCCCTGGAGGCTACGAGCAGTACTTC.

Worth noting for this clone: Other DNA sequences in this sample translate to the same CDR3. CDR3 region: CASSIASGAYEQYF. The CDR3 DNA reads as TGTGCCAGTAGTATAGCTAGCGGAGCCTACGAGCAGTACTTC. The chain couples TRBV19 to TRBJ2-7; TRBD2 agrees at 7 bases. V shed 1 base and J 2 bases; nucleotides not matched to a gene: 2. CDR1 LNHDA and CDR2 SQIVND come from the germline V gene (reference sequence). The CDR3 extends over 14 amino acids.

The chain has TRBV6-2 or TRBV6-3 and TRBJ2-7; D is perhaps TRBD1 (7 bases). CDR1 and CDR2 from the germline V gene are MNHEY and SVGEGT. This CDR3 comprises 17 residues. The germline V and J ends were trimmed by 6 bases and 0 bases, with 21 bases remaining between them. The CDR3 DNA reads TGTGCCAGCAGCCCTAGGACAGGACTACTGCGCTCCTACGAGCAGTACTTC. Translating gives CASSPRTGLLRSYEQYF.

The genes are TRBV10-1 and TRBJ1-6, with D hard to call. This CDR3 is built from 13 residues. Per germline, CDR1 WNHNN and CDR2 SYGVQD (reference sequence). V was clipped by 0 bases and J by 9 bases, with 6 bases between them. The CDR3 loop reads CASSESPSSPLHF. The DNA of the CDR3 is TGCGCCAGCAGTGAGTCGCCCAGTTCACCCCTCCACTTT.

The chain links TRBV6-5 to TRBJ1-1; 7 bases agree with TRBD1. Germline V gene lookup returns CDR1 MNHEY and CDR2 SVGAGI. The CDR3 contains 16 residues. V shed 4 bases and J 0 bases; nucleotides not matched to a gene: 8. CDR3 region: CASSSLRTGMNTEAFF. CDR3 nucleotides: TGTGCCAGCAGTTCCCTTCGGACAGGAATGAACACTGAAGCTTTCTTT.

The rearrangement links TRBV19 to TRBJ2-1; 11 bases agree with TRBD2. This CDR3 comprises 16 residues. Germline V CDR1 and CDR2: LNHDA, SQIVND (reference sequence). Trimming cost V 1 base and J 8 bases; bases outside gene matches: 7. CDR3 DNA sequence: TGTGCCAGTAGTATAGTAAGGCTAGCGGGAGGCGATGAGCAGTTCTTC. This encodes CASSIVRLAGGDEQFF.

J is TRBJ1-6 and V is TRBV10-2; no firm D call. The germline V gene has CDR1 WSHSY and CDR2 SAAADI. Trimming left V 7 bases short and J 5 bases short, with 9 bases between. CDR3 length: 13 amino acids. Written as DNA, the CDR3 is TGCGCCAGCATTGCAGATCATAATTCACCCCTCCACTTT. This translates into CASIADHNSPLHF.

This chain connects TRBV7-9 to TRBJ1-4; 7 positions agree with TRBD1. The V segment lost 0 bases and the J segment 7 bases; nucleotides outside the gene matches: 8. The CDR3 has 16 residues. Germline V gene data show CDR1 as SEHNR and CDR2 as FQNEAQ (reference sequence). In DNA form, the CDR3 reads TGTGCCAGCAGCTTAGCTCATACGGGACAGTCTGAAAAACTGTTTTTT. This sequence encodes CASSLAHTGQSEKLFF.

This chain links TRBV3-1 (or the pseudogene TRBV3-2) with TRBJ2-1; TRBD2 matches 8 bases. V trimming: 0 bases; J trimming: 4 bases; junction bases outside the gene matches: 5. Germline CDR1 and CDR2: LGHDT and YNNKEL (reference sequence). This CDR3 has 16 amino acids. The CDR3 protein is CASSQDPGLVYNEQFF. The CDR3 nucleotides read TGTGCCAGCAGCCAAGACCCGGGACTAGTGTACAATGAGCAGTTCTTC.

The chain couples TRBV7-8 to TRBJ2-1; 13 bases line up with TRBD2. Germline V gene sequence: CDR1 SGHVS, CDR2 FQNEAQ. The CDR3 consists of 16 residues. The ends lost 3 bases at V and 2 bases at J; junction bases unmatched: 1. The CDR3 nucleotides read TGTGCCAGCAGCTTGGGACTAGCGGGACCCTACAATGAGCAGTTCTTC. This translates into CASSLGLAGPYNEQFF.

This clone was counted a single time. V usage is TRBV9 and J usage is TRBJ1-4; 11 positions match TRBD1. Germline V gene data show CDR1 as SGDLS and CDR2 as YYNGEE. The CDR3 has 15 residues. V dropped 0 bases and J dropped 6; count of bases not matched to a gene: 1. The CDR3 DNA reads TGTGCCAGCAGCGTAGGGGGACAGGGGGATGAAAAACTGTTTTTT. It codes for CASSVGGQGDEKLFF.

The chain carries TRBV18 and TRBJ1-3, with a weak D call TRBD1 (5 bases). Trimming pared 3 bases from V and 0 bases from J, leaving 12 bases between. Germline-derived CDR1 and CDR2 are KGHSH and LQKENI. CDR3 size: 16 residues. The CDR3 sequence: CASSPGRASSGNTIYF. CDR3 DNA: TGTGCCAGCTCACCGGGCAGGGCGAGCTCTGGAAACACCATATATTTT.

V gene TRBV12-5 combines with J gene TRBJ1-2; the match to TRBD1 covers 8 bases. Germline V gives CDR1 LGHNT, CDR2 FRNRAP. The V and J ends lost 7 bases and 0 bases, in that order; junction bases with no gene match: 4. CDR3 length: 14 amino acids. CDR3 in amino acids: CASDGQGPNYGYTF. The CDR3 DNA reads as TGTGCTAGTGATGGACAGGGACCTAACTATGGCTACACCTTC.

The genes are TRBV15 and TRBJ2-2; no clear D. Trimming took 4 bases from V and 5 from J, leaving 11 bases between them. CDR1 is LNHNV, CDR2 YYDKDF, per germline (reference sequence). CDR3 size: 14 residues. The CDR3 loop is CATSTLAGTGELFF. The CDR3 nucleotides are TGTGCCACCAGCACCTTAGCCGGGACCGGGGAGCTGTTTTTT.

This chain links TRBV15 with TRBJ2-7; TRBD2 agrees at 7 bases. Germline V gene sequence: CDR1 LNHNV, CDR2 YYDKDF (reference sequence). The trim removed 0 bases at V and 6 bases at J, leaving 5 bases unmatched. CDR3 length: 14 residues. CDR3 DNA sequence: TGTGCCACCAGCAGAGATTGGGCTAGCGGCGAGCAGTACTTC. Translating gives CATSRDWASGEQYF.

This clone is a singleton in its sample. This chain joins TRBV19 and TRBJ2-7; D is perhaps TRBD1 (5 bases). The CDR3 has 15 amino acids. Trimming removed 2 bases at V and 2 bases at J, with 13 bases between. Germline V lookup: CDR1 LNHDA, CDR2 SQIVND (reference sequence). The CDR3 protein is CASSIRRQGPYEQYF. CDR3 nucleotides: TGTGCCAGTAGTATACGACGGCAGGGCCCCTACGAGCAGTACTTC.

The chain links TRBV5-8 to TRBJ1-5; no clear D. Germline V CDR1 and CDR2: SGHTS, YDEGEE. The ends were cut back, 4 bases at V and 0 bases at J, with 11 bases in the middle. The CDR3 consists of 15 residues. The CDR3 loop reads CASSPFGYSNQPQHF. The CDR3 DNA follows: TGTGCCAGCAGCCCCTTCGGGTATAGCAATCAGCCCCAGCATTTT.

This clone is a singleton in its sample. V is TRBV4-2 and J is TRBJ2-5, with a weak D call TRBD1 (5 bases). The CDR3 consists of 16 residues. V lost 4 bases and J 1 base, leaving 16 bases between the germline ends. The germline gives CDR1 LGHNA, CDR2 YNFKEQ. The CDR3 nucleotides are TGTGCCAGCAGCCTTACCTTTGACAGCCTCCAAGAGACCCAGTACTTC. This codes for CASSLTFDSLQETQYF.

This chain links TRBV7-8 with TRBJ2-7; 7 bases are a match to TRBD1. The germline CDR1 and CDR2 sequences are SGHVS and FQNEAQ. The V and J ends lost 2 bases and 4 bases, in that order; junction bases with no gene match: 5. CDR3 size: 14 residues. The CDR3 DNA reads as TGTGCCAGCAGCTTACGAGGGGGCTCATACGAGCAGTACTTC. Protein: CASSLRGGSYEQYF.

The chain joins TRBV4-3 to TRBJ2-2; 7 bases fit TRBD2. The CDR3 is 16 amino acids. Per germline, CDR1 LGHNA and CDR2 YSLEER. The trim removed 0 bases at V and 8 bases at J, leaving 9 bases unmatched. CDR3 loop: CASSQDLASGWGELFF. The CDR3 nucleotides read TGCGCCAGCAGCCAAGATTTGGCTAGCGGATGGGGGGAGCTGTTTTTT.

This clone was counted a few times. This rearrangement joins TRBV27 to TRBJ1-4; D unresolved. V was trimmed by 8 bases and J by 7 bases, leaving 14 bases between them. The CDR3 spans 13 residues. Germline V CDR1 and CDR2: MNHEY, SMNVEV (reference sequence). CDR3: CASLSTSGEKLFF. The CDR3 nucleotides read TGTGCCAGCCTTAGTACCTCGGGTGAAAAACTGTTTTTT. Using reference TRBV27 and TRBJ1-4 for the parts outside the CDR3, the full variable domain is EAQVTQNPRYLITVTGKKLTVTCSQNMNHEYMSWYRQDPGLGLRQIYYSMNVEVTDKGDVPEGYKVSRKEKRNFPLILESPSPNQTSLYFCASLSTSGEKLFFGSGTQLSVL.

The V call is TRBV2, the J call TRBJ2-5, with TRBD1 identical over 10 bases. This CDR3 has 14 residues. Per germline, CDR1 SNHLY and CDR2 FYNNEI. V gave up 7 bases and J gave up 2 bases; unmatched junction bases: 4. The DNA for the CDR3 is TGTGCCAGCACCTTGGACAGGGGGCAAGAGACCCAGTACTTC. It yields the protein CASTLDRGQETQYF.